These 24 T cell receptor beta chains came from one sample sequenced in a study of cytomegalovirus exposure and HLA in healthy donors. The PCR had 60 Vbeta and 13 Jbeta primers. This table comes from immunoSEQ multiplex PCR, and its TCRdb copy is limited to in-frame clones, with some not included. This sample yields approximately 120,000 clones, of which about 78% are seen a single time; 1.2% belongs to the top ten. Specimen: PBMCs. Receptors were obtained from a female donor in good health and CMV-seronegative.

V and J are TRBV6-1 and TRBJ1-5; 9 positions match TRBD1. Trimming took 6 bases from V and 4 from J; bases not matched to a gene: 4. This CDR3 is built from 14 residues. In germline, CDR1 is MNHNS, CDR2 SASEGT. CDR3 coding DNA: TGTGCCAGCAGCTACAGGGGGCCTAATCAGCCCCAGCATTTT. This encodes CASSYRGPNQPQHF.

This chain links TRBV18 with TRBJ1-1; possibly TRBD1 for D (5 bases). Trimming removed 4 bases from V and 7 bases from J, with 16 bases in between. The CDR3 has 14 amino acids. Germline V gene lookup returns CDR1 KGHSH and CDR2 LQKENI. The CDR3 loop is CASSLRQGSGEAFF. The CDR3 nucleotides read TGTGCCAGCTCACTTCGGCAGGGTTCGGGTGAAGCTTTCTTT.

The gene calls are TRBV9 and TRBJ2-7; the D gene is possibly TRBD2 (6 bases). The CDR3 is made up of 14 amino acids. The germline V gene encodes CDR1 SGDLS and CDR2 YYNGEE. The V end was cut by 3 bases, the J end by 1 base, with 11 bases between. Here the CDR3 DNA reads TGTGCCAGCAGCGGCGGGACGGCTTCCTACGAGCAGTACTTC. This encodes CASSGGTASYEQYF.

J is TRBJ1-1 and V is TRBV4-1, with a tentative D call TRBD1 (5 bases). The CDR3 loop spans 12 amino acids. V lost 4 bases, J lost 6 bases, and 9 bases lay in between. Germline V gives CDR1 MGHRA, CDR2 YSYEKL. CDR3 amino acids: CASSPGGAEAFF. The CDR3 nucleotides read TGCGCCAGCAGCCCGGGGGGGGCTGAAGCTTTCTTT.

V usage is TRBV7-9 and J usage is TRBJ2-1, with D unresolved. V was trimmed by 5 bases and J by 7 bases, leaving 9 bases between them. In germline, CDR1 is SEHNR, CDR2 FQNEAQ (reference sequence). This CDR3 has 12 residues. Here the CDR3 reads CASSTDSNEQFF. CDR3 bases: TGTGCCAGCAGCACCGACTCAAATGAGCAGTTCTTC.

The J gene is TRBJ2-3, the V gene TRBV6-4; 12 bases agree with TRBD2. Germline V gives CDR1 MRHNA, CDR2 SNTAGT. The CDR3 contains 15 residues. With V trimmed by 3 bases and J by 3 bases, 1 base remained unmatched. The CDR3 region is CASSEGTSGTDTQYF. The CDR3 DNA follows: TGTGCCAGCAGTGAGGGGACTAGCGGGACAGATACGCAGTATTTT.

The J gene is TRBJ2-1, the V gene TRBV9, with 7 bases lining up with TRBD1. Germline V gives CDR1 SGDLS, CDR2 YYNGEE. This CDR3 is built from 15 residues. With V trimmed by 0 bases and J by 8 bases, 8 bases remained unmatched. The CDR3 bases are TGTGCCAGCAGCGTAGGACAGGGACAAATCCATGAGCAGTTCTTC. It specifies CASSVGQGQIHEQFF.

This chain joins TRBV5-5 and TRBJ2-7; TRBD2 aligns across 8 bases. CDR1 is SGHKS, CDR2 YYEKEE, per germline (reference sequence). The CDR3 consists of 15 residues. Losses at the gene ends were 2 bases for V and 1 base for J; bases not matched to a gene: 5. CDR3 nucleotides: TGTGCCAGCAGCTTTGGCAGCGGGGGATCCTACGAGCAGTACTTC. Translated: CASSFGSGGSYEQYF.

The rearrangement uses TRBV5-1 and TRBJ2-2; the match to TRBD2 covers 8 bases. V shed 4 bases and J 0 bases; nucleotides not matched to a gene: 11. The germline gives CDR1 SGHRS, CDR2 YFSETQ. The CDR3 totals 18 residues. DNA for the CDR3: TGCGCCAGCAGCCCCATGTGGCTAGCGGGTGCGAACACCGGGGAGCTGTTTTTT. It encodes CASSPMWLAGANTGELFF.

The genes are TRBV2 and TRBJ2-7; TRBD1 matches at 7 bases. This CDR3 is 12 amino acids long. Germline trimming cut 4 bases from V and 3 bases from J; bases unmatched to any gene: 0. CDR1 and CDR2 (germline): SNHLY, FYNNEI. The CDR3: CASSGTGYEQYF. The CDR3 nucleotides are TGTGCCAGCAGTGGGACAGGCTACGAGCAGTACTTC.

The J gene is TRBJ2-5, the V gene TRBV2; D is possibly TRBD1 (6 bases). The DNA end favors TRBJ2-7, so the J call may be wrong. The germline V gene encodes CDR1 SNHLY and CDR2 FYNNEI. The CDR3 covers 14 residues. The CDR3 DNA reads TGTGCCAGCAGTGAACAGGGGCTCTCCTACGAGCAGTACTTC. Encoded protein: CASSEQGLSYEQYF.

The chain employs TRBV1 and TRBJ1-2. TRBV1 is an annotated pseudogene. The CDR3 is made up of 12 amino acids. CDR3 nucleotide sequence: TGCACCAGCAGCTCCGCGGATTATGGCTACACCTTC. It codes for CTSSSADYGYTF.

This chain links TRBV30 with TRBJ1-2; 11 nucleotides line up with TRBD1. The CDR3 contains 14 residues. CDR1 GTSNPN and CDR2 SVGIG come from the germline V gene (reference sequence). With V trimmed by 2 bases and J by 4 bases, 3 bases remained unmatched. CDR3 sequence: CAWSWTGGSYGYTF. Written as DNA, the CDR3 is TGTGCCTGGAGTTGGACAGGGGGCTCCTATGGCTACACCTTC.

The chain carries TRBV7-9 and TRBJ2-1; TRBD2 aligns across 7 bases. There are 19 residues in the CDR3. Trimming cost V 1 base and J 9 bases; bases outside gene matches: 21. Per germline, CDR1 SEHNR and CDR2 FQNEAQ (reference sequence). The CDR3 DNA sequence: TGTGCCAGCAGCTTAGTAAGTTTTATGGCTAGCGGCCTCCTCTTTGAGCAGTTCTTC. This gives the protein CASSLVSFMASGLLFEQFF. Using reference TRBV7-9 and TRBJ2-1 for the parts outside the CDR3, the full variable domain is DTGVSQNPRHKITKRGQNVTFRCDPISEHNRLYWYRQTLGQGPEFLTYFQNEAQLEKSRLLSDRFSAERPKGSFSTLEIQRTEQGDSAMYLCASSLVSFMASGLLFEQFFGPGTRLTVL.

This clone is a singleton in its sample. The V gene is TRBV11-2, the J gene TRBJ2-2, with TRBD2 matching 8 bases. This CDR3 contains 16 residues. V lost 5 bases, J lost 5 bases, and 10 bases stayed unmatched. CDR1 is SGHAT, CDR2 FQNNGV, per germline. In DNA form, the CDR3 reads TGTGCCAGCAGCCCTGGAACGGGGGGGTGGACCGGGGAGCTGTTTTTT. It is translated as CASSPGTGGWTGELFF.

V gene TRBV2 combines with J gene TRBJ2-7; TRBD1 might be the D (5 bases). The CDR3 is 11 amino acids. The ends were cut back, 7 bases at V and 6 bases at J, with 10 bases in the middle. Per the germline V gene, CDR1 is SNHLY and CDR2 is FYNNEI. The CDR3, as DNA: TGTGCCAGCATGGGAAGGGGCGAGCAGTACTTC. It translates to CASMGRGEQYF.

This chain uses TRBV10-3 with TRBJ1-5; D is possibly TRBD1 (6 bases). Deletions cut 0 bases from V and 2 bases from J, with 11 bases between. The CDR3 loop spans 16 amino acids. From germline, CDR1 is ENHRY and CDR2 SYGVKD. For the CDR3, the DNA is TGTGCCATCAGTGAGTCGTCAGGGGTCGGCAATCAGCCCCAGCATTTT. Protein sequence: CAISESSGVGNQPQHF.

The rearrangement links TRBV11-2 to TRBJ2-5; 7 bases map to TRBD1. The junction had 7 bases not matched to a gene; V was cut back by 4 bases and J by 5 bases. The CDR3 totals 14 residues. In germline, CDR1 is SGHAT, CDR2 FQNNGV. The CDR3 protein is CASSSRDREETQYF. CDR3 nucleotides: TGTGCCAGCAGCTCCAGAGACAGGGAGGAGACCCAGTACTTC.

For the CDR3, the DNA is TGTGCCAGTAGTATCCAGTGGAACACTGAAGCTTTCTTT. Protein sequence: CASSIQWNTEAFF. The V call is TRBV19, the J call TRBJ1-1, with no clear D. The V gene's germline CDR1 is LNHDA and CDR2 SQIVND (reference sequence). V lost 3 bases to trimming and J lost 1 base, with 6 bases between them. The CDR3 covers 13 residues.

The rearrangement links TRBV5-8 to TRBJ1-4; a weak D match, TRBD1 (6 bases). The CDR3 has 14 residues. Germline V CDR1 and CDR2: SGHTS, YDEGEE. Deletions cut 5 bases from V and 4 bases from J, with 12 bases between. The CDR3 nucleotides read TGTGCCAGCAGTGGGGGGGCCTTTAATGAAAAACTGTTTTTT. Translated: CASSGGAFNEKLFF.

Only a few counts were recorded for this clone. The CDR3 DNA follows: TGTGCCAGCAGTGGACAGGGTACTTCACCCCTCCACTTT. Its protein product is CASSGQGTSPLHF. The V gene is TRBV2, the J gene TRBJ1-6, with 7 bases matching TRBD1. The germline V gene has CDR1 SNHLY and CDR2 FYNNEI. The CDR3 has 13 residues. The J segment lost 9 bases and the V segment lost 4 bases, leaving 3 bases of the junction unmatched.

This clone was detected a few times. The rearrangement uses TRBV29-1 and TRBJ1-1; D is unresolved. V was cut by 6 bases and J by 0 bases, with 8 bases left in between. This CDR3 region has 12 residues. Germline V gene sequence: CDR1 SQVTM, CDR2 ANQGSEA. This CDR3 reads CSVMTLNTEAFF. CDR3 nucleotide sequence: TGCAGCGTGATGACTCTGAACACTGAAGCTTTCTTT.

V is TRBV18 and J is TRBJ2-7; 13 positions match TRBD2. There are 18 residues in the CDR3. The V segment lost 6 bases and the J segment 2 bases; nucleotides outside the gene matches: 13. Germline CDR1 reads KGHSH; CDR2 reads LQKENI. The CDR3 DNA sequence: TGTGCCAGCTCGGTCAGCTCGACTAGCGGGGGGACGACCTACGAGCAGTACTTC. This encodes CASSVSSTSGGTTYEQYF.

The J gene is TRBJ2-3, the V gene TRBV10-1; D gene ambiguous. This CDR3 has 13 residues. Germline values: CDR1 WNHNN, CDR2 SYGVQD (reference sequence). The V end lost 5 bases, the J end lost 2 bases, and 8 bases lay between the germline ends. The CDR3, as DNA: TGCGCCAGCAGTCCTGGCAACACAGATACGCAGTATTTT. Translation: CASSPGNTDTQYF.